This T cell receptor (beta chain) was recorded in a study of blood T cell repertoires in COVID-19 (dated by TCRdb to 2019 to 2021). With respect to the entire study: Samples from collaborators originated in the United States, Italy and Spain and spanned both the acute and convalescent phases of COVID-19. The prospective study material was composed of cDNA or gDNA derived from T cells, B-cell-depleted T cells, or PBMCs. The dataset comprised deeply sampled blood TCRbeta repertoires from subjects exposed to, actively infected with, or recovered from COVID-19. The repertoires were released in a freely available public database intended as a resource for research on the immune response to SARS-CoV-2. Samples were obtained from the ongoing ImmuneRACE study (first 160 participants) and from 1,254 subjects provided by 6 global collaborators. A de-identified subject ID, COVID-19 status, age in years and sex were almost always included in the sample metadata. Where HLA class I and class II types were available, the types were taken from metadata supplied by the sample provider, not from assay-based typing. What the study reported, not specific to this receptor: The amount of clinical and demographic metadata varied by source and participant and was provided uncurated.

On this clone itself: It has no known antigen specificity. Base quality data are lacking; no much larger clone is found one base away.

V is clipped by 2 bases and J by 3 bases, and the sequence between their germline boundaries is 9 bases long. Taken from cysteine to phenylalanine, the CDR3 has 14 residues. The read is trimmed to its CDR3 DNA, 42 bases read in frame from base 1. From the germline V gene, CDR1 is KGHDR and CDR2 is SFDVKD. TCRbeta CDR3 regions were amplified from genomic DNA by means of the immunoSEQ Assay, a bias-controlled multiplex PCR. On the authors' methods: The number of nucleated cells in each sample was estimated by amplification of reference gene primers within the assay. To quantify the absolute abundance of each unique TCRbeta CDR3 rearrangement, sequence reads were collapsed and filtered. Productive Simpson clonality was computed per sample as the square root of Simpson's diversity index over productive rearrangements. In TCRdb, the immuneACCESS table is reduced to in-frame sequences with V and J assigned. These tables do not hold every clone; where another copy was compared, an unresolved V gene accounts for under half, and the others remain unexplained. That table is the source of V, J and clone size, and D and trimming were worked out from the DNA. In this sample the table shows some 80,000 clones, roughly 80% of which occur a single time. The top ten hold 30% to 45% of the sample.

Whole blood was collected in K2EDTA tubes by collaborating institutions according to the institutions' own protocols. For TCRbeta analysis, collaborators shipped samples as frozen whole blood, isolated PBMCs, or DNA extracted from either of those sample types. The rearrangement joined TRBV24-1 to TRBJ1-2, with the D gene uncertain. The clonotype comes from a woman aged 70-85 years with acute or convalescent COVID-19. The source material was peripheral blood. CDR3 region: CATSDSGQDYGYTF. The DNA reads as follows: TGTGCCACCAGTGATTCCGGTCAGGACTATGGCTACACCTTC.